The rows below give T cell receptor beta chains drawn from one sample of a study of metastatic and nonmetastatic thyroid tumors. TCRdb reprocessed the PCR reads via MiXCR. The table includes some 38,000 clones, approximately 51% detected once. Sample: tumor tissue. These receptors originate from a male donor with papillary thyroid cancer or a benign thyroid nodule (not recorded which). Some clones in this sample may be carry-over from other donors' samples. The CDR3 runs from the conserved cysteine through the conserved F or W. A D gene is named only where the DNA matches it firmly. Clone sizes are given selectively: once, few, many, or a class where the clone is expanded.

>TRBV11-2|TRBD2|few|TRBJ2-1
TGTGCCAGCAGCCCACTAGCGGGAGCCTACAATGAGCAGTTCTTC
CASSPLAGAYNEQFF
>TRBV4-1|.|.|TRBJ1-2
TGCGCCAGCAGCCAAGGAGTGCCCGGGACATCACTCTATGGCTACACCTTC
CASSQGVPGTSLYGYTF
>TRBV5-1|TRBD2|.|TRBJ2-3
TGCGCCTCCCGAAAGCGGGAGAAGTCAGATACGCAGTATTTT
CASRKREKSDTQYF
>TRBV25-1|.|few|TRBJ2-3
TGTGCCAGCAGTGCCGGGGGCGTCACAGATACGCAGTATTTT
CASSAGGVTDTQYF
>TRBV20-1|.|.|TRBJ1-2
TGCAGTCAACAGGACAGCTCCTATGGCTACACCTTC
CSQQDSSYGYTF
>TRBV20-1|.|.|TRBJ2-4
TGCAGTGCTACTTTACAAGAGAACATTCAGTACTTC
CSATLQENIQYF
>TRBV20-1|.|.|TRBJ1-2
TGCAGTGCTAGAGCCCTCAGGGAGAACTATGGCTACACCTTC
CSARALRENYGYTF
>TRBV7-3|TRBD2|.|TRBJ2-3
TGTGCCAGCAGCTTGGGAACTAGCGGCCTAACAGATACGCAGTATTTT
CASSLGTSGLTDTQYF
>TRBV20-1|TRBD1|.|TRBJ1-1
TGCAGTGCTAGAGATCGAAGGGTGGACAGGTTGAACACTGAAGCTTTCTTT
CSARDRRVDRLNTEAFF
>TRBV11-3|.|.|TRBJ2-1
TGTGCCAGCAGCTTAGTGCGGGCCTGGGATGAGCAGTTCTTC
CASSLVRAWDEQFF